Included here is one T cell receptor beta chain sequence, with context. Antigen: not known. Method: immunoSEQ multiplex PCR; TCRdb's copy keeps in-frame clones and lacks some. The sample has 250,000 or so clones; around three quarters are singletons. Germline V gene lookup returns CDR1 SNHLY and CDR2 FYNNEI. This CDR3 spans 13 amino acids. The ends were cut back, 3 bases at V and 6 bases at J, with 10 bases in the middle. The data derive from a study of cytotoxic CD8 clonotypes in ibrutinib-treated CLL. General study findings and limits: Baseline clonality, above age-matched healthy donor levels, tracked circulating CD8+ T-cell counts. Clonality rose at ibrutinib response and fell back toward baseline at progression. Sampling times (in sustained-remission versus progressing patients) were not the same.

This sequence was found in a human donor with chronic lymphocytic leukemia. Sequences were derived from PBMCs, sampled after 24 months of ibrutinib treatment. The rearrangement uses TRBV2 and TRBJ2-3; D assignment may be TRBD1 or TRBD2 (5 bases each). The CDR3 region is CASSEGDGDTQYF. In DNA, the CDR3 is TGTGCCAGCAGTGAGGGGGACGGGGATACGCAGTATTTT.